Shown below are 29 T cell receptor beta chains from a single sample sequenced in a study of blood T cell repertoires in COVID-19. Clones were read by immunoSEQ multiplex PCR, and TCRdb kept only the in-frame ones, dropping some. This table has under 75,000 clones, about 90% appearing once. Sequencing input: peripheral blood. The origin of the receptors is a woman of 80 years or more with active COVID-19.

This chain joins TRBV7-9 and TRBJ2-2; 10 nucleotides line up with TRBD2. The CDR3 consists of 18 residues. Trimming at V came to 5 bases and at J to 7 bases, leaving 16 bases not matched to a gene. CDR1 SEHNR and CDR2 FQNEAQ come from the germline V gene (reference sequence). DNA of the CDR3: TGTGCCAGCAGCCACCTCGCGGGTAGCGGGGGGCGTGGCGGGGAGCTGTTTTTT. This gives the protein CASSHLAGSGGRGGELFF.

The chain links TRBV9 to TRBJ2-5; 10 positions agree with TRBD1. Germline CDR1 SGDLS, CDR2 YYNGEE. V lost 4 bases, J lost 5 bases, and 11 bases stayed unmatched. The CDR3 has 16 amino acids. DNA for the CDR3: TGTGCCAGCAGCCCATTGGGACAGGGGTCTTCGGAGACCCAGTACTTC. It codes for CASSPLGQGSSETQYF.

The chain combines TRBV28 with TRBJ1-6; TRBD1 aligns across 7 bases. Unmatched junction bases numbered 2, after V lost 6 bases and J lost 6 bases. Germline assignment: CDR1 MDHEN and CDR2 SYDVKM. The CDR3 has 13 residues. The CDR3: CASRRDSNSPLHF. For the CDR3, the DNA is TGTGCCAGCAGACGGGACAGTAATTCACCCCTCCACTTT.

The V and J genes are TRBV7-9 and TRBJ2-1, with 10 bases fitting TRBD2. The V gene's germline CDR1 is SEHNR and CDR2 FQNEAQ (reference sequence). The CDR3 has 16 amino acids. With 5 bases clipped from V and 4 bases from J, the junction kept 8 bases outside the gene matches. CDR3 amino acids: CASSTQRGGSYNEQFF. The CDR3 DNA is TGTGCCAGCAGCACACAGCGGGGGGGCTCGTACAATGAGCAGTTCTTC.

The genes are TRBV4-3 and TRBJ2-5; a possible D gene is TRBD2 (5 bases). The CDR3 covers 14 residues. Trimming took 0 bases from V and 10 from J, leaving 15 bases between them. From germline, CDR1 is LGHNA and CDR2 YSLEER. Here the CDR3 DNA reads TGCGCCAGCAGCCAAGATTGGGTATCCCGGGACCAGTACTTC. Its translation: CASSQDWVSRDQYF.

V is TRBV27 and J is TRBJ1-1; D possibly corresponds to TRBD1 (6 bases). The CDR3 is 11 residues long. Looked up from germline, CDR1 is MNHEY and CDR2 is SMNVEV (reference sequence). Trimming stripped 5 bases from V and 8 bases from J, with 9 bases between. Written as DNA, the CDR3 is TGTGCCAGCAGTACCGGGACAGAAGCTTTCTTT. Translation gives CASSTGTEAFF.

V gene TRBV2 combines with J gene TRBJ1-2; D not certain. The V gene lost 4 bases and the J gene lost 1 base, with 13 bases spanning the gap. The germline V gene has CDR1 SNHLY and CDR2 FYNNEI. The CDR3 is 15 amino acids. The DNA for the CDR3 is TGTGCCAGCAGTGCCGAGGGCAGACTTAACTATGGCTACACCTTC. Translated, it gives CASSAEGRLNYGYTF.

In its sample, this clone was seen once. V and J are TRBV6-5 and TRBJ2-1, with 12 bases fitting TRBD2. The CDR3 covers 14 residues. V was clipped by 6 bases and J by 10 bases; unmatched bases: 7. Germline values: CDR1 MNHEY, CDR2 SVGAGI. As DNA, the CDR3 is TGTGCCAGCAGGGTACTAGCGGGGGGACGCGAGCAGTTCTTC. Protein: CASRVLAGGREQFF.

This chain connects TRBV2 to TRBJ1-1, with D possibly TRBD1 on 5 matching bases. Trimming shortened V by 6 bases and J by 0 bases, and 14 bases separated the two germline ends. The CDR3 consists of 15 residues. Per the germline V gene, CDR1 is SNHLY and CDR2 is FYNNEI. The chain's CDR3 is CASSEILGVNTEAFF. Here the CDR3 DNA reads TGTGCCAGCAGCGAGATTTTAGGGGTGAACACTGAAGCTTTCTTT.

V is TRBV4-2 and J is TRBJ1-6, with 7 bases matching TRBD1. Germline CDR1 is LGHNA and CDR2 is YNFKEQ. This CDR3 has 16 amino acids. J was trimmed by 6 bases and V by 0 bases; bases with no gene match: 5. The CDR3 loop reads CASSQDSGTVNSPLHF. The CDR3 DNA follows: TGTGCCAGCAGCCAAGATTCGGGGACAGTTAATTCACCCCTCCACTTT.

The chain links TRBV19 to TRBJ2-2, with 7 bases fitting TRBD1. After removal of 9 bases from V and 3 bases from J, the junction contained 4 bases not matched to a gene. Germline CDR1 is LNHDA and CDR2 is SQIVND (reference sequence). This CDR3 region has 13 residues. CDR3 region: CASRQGHTGELFF. The CDR3 DNA is TGTGCCAGCCGACAGGGACACACCGGGGAGCTGTTTTTT. Variable domain in full (rest from reference TRBV19 and TRBJ2-2): DGGITQSPKYLFRKEGQNVTLSCEQNLNHDAMYWYRQDPGQGLRLIYYSQIVNDFQKGDIAEGYSVSREKKESFPLTVTSAQKNPTAFYLCASRQGHTGELFFGEGSRLTVL.

This chain connects TRBV10-1 to TRBJ1-1, with 7 nucleotides matching TRBD1. Germline V gene lookup returns CDR1 WNHNN and CDR2 SYGVQD (reference sequence). After removal of 6 bases from V and 8 bases from J, the junction contained 9 bases not matched to a gene. The CDR3 loop spans 13 amino acids. CDR3 residues: CASRSQGSGEAFF. The DNA for the CDR3 is TGCGCCAGCAGGTCACAGGGGAGCGGAGAAGCTTTCTTT.

J is TRBJ1-4 and V is TRBV4-3; perhaps TRBD1 as D (5 bases). This CDR3 is built from 16 residues. The V and J ends lost 4 bases and 0 bases respectively, with 12 bases between them. Germline CDR1 reads LGHNA; CDR2 reads YSLEER. CDR3: CASSPRRGATNEKLFF. The CDR3 nucleotides read TGCGCCAGCAGCCCTAGGAGGGGTGCAACTAATGAAAAACTGTTTTTT.

The CDR3 nucleotides are TGTGCCAGCAGCTTGGTGGGACAGTTCGACGAGCAGTACTTC. Its protein product is CASSLVGQFDEQYF. The rearrangement joins TRBV5-5 to TRBJ2-7, with 7 bases fitting TRBD1. The CDR3 is 14 amino acids. V shed 0 bases and J 5 bases; nucleotides not matched to a gene: 5. CDR1 is SGHKS and CDR2 is YYEKEE in the germline V gene (reference sequence).

V and J are TRBV9 and TRBJ1-2; 8 bases align to TRBD1. J lost 5 bases, V lost 4 bases, and 1 base had no gene match. Germline-derived CDR1 and CDR2 are SGDLS and YYNGEE. CDR3 length equals 12 residues. CDR3 protein: CASSRTGYGYTF. The CDR3 DNA reads as TGTGCCAGCAGCAGGACAGGGTATGGCTACACCTTC.

The chain is built from TRBV7-8 and TRBJ1-3; D gene unclear. CDR1 SGHVS and CDR2 FQNEAQ come from the germline V gene. The CDR3 totals 16 residues. Between the trimmed V and J ends, which lost 4 bases and 3 bases, there was a span of 16 bases. Here the CDR3 reads CASSSPTGLGGNTIYF. CDR3 DNA: TGTGCCAGCAGCTCACCGACCGGACTAGGTGGAAACACCATATATTTT.

This rearrangement joins TRBV6-4 to TRBJ1-1, with TRBD1 matching over 7 bases. V lost 0 bases to trimming and J lost 4 bases; unmatched junction nucleotides: 2. Germline CDR1 is MRHNA and CDR2 is SNTAGT. The CDR3 is 14 residues long. CDR3 bases: TGTGCCAGCAGTGACTCGGACAGGCCCACTGAAGCTTTCTTT. This sequence encodes CASSDSDRPTEAFF.

The chain links TRBV18 to TRBJ2-1; 9 positions match TRBD1. The CDR3 is made up of 15 amino acids. Per germline, CDR1 KGHSH and CDR2 LQKENI. V shed 3 bases and J 1 base; nucleotides not matched to a gene: 1. In DNA, the CDR3 is TGTGCCAGCTCACCGACAGGGGGTTCCTACAATGAGCAGTTCTTC. It yields the protein CASSPTGGSYNEQFF.

In its sample, this clone was seen once. The chain is built from TRBV28 and TRBJ2-5; 7 nucleotides align to TRBD2. V lost 2 bases to trimming and J lost 2 bases; unmatched junction nucleotides: 5. Germline V lookup: CDR1 MDHEN, CDR2 SYDVKM. The CDR3 runs 15 residues. CDR3 sequence (DNA): TGTGCCAGCAGTTTACCAGCGGGGATACAAGAGACCCAGTACTTC. Translating it yields CASSLPAGIQETQYF. The full variable domain, its missing parts supplied by reference TRBV28 and TRBJ2-5, is DVKVTQSSRYLVKRTGEKVFLECVQDMDHENMFWYRQDPGLGLRLIYFSYDVKMKEKGDIPEGYSVSREKKERFSLILESASTNQTSMYLCASSLPAGIQETQYFGPGTRLLVL.

The chain combines TRBV2 with TRBJ1-4, with 7 bases matching TRBD1. The CDR3 has 15 residues. Germline loops: CDR1 SNHLY, CDR2 FYNNEI. V lost 6 bases to trimming and J lost 3 bases; unmatched junction nucleotides: 7. CDR3 nucleotide sequence: TGTGCCAGCAGAGATAGCGGGACAGCTAATGAAAAACTGTTTTTT. Amino acid sequence: CASRDSGTANEKLFF.

The genes are TRBV28 and TRBJ2-5; tentatively, D is TRBD1 (8 bases). The ends were cut back, 1 base at V and 4 bases at J, with 13 bases in the middle. The CDR3 is 15 amino acids. CDR1 is MDHEN, CDR2 SYDVKM, per germline. The CDR3 loop is CASSLYTGGGETQYF. CDR3 in DNA: TGTGCCAGCAGTTTATATACAGGGGGGGGAGAGACCCAGTACTTC.

This clone was recorded once. The rearrangement links TRBV6-5 to TRBJ2-7; TRBD2 matches 8 bases. The junction had 9 bases not matched to a gene; V was cut back by 5 bases and J by 3 bases. Per the germline V gene, CDR1 is MNHEY and CDR2 is SVGAGI. The CDR3 length is 15 residues. Here the CDR3 DNA reads TGTGCCAGCAGTACACAGCGGGGGAGTTTCTACGAGCAGTACTTC. Residues: CASSTQRGSFYEQYF.

CDR3 sequence reads: CASSQVKTGHQPQHF. In DNA, the CDR3 is TGTGCCAGCAGCCAAGTGAAGACAGGCCATCAGCCCCAGCATTTT. The genes are TRBV6-2 or TRBV6-3 and TRBJ1-5; TRBD1 is a possible D gene (6 bases). Germline loops: CDR1 MNHEY, CDR2 SVGEGT. This CDR3 is 15 amino acids long. V was shortened by 6 bases and J by 5 bases, with 17 bases between the two germline ends.

The chain carries TRBV18 and TRBJ1-2; D is perhaps TRBD1 (6 bases). Trimming left V 2 bases short and J 1 base short, with 11 bases between. This CDR3 contains 15 residues. Germline lookup yields CDR1 KGHSH and CDR2 LQKENI. In DNA, the CDR3 is TGTGCCAGCTCACCATCCGGACAGCTTAACTATGGCTACACCTTC. Protein sequence: CASSPSGQLNYGYTF.

The chain links TRBV5-1 to TRBJ1-1; TRBD1 matches at 7 bases. Germline CDR1 reads SGHRS; CDR2 reads YFSETQ. J gave up 0 bases and V 3 bases, and 8 bases lay outside the gene matches. This CDR3 is 16 amino acids long. The DNA of the CDR3 is TGCGCCAGCAGCTCCAACAGGGGATATTTGAACACTGAAGCTTTCTTT. This sequence encodes CASSSNRGYLNTEAFF.

The V gene is TRBV5-6, the J gene TRBJ1-1; 7 positions match TRBD1. Germline CDR1 reads SGHDT; CDR2 reads YYEEEE. Trimming took 1 base from V and 6 from J; bases not matched to a gene: 6. The CDR3 has 14 amino acids. The CDR3 is CASSLRTGAAEAFF. Here the CDR3 DNA reads TGTGCCAGCAGCTTGCGCACAGGGGCGGCTGAAGCTTTCTTT.

This clone occurred a few times. Other nucleotide sequences in the sample specify the same CDR3. This chain uses TRBV4-3 with TRBJ2-2; 9 bases map to TRBD2. CDR1 is LGHNA, CDR2 YSLEER, per germline. Trimming at V came to 0 bases and at J to 2 bases, leaving 7 bases not matched to a gene. The CDR3 length is 18 residues. CDR3 coding DNA: TGCGCCAGCAGCCAAGAAAGGCTAGCGGGGTTAAACACCGGGGAGCTGTTTTTT. Amino acid sequence: CASSQERLAGLNTGELFF.

The CDR3 sequence is CASKQGWNTGELFF. The CDR3 region has the DNA TGTGCCAGTAAACAGGGGTGGAACACCGGGGAGCTGTTTTTT. V is TRBV19 and J is TRBJ2-2; 7 positions agree with TRBD1. This CDR3 has 14 amino acids. CDR1 LNHDA and CDR2 SQIVND come from the germline V gene (reference sequence). The trim removed 7 bases at V and 1 base at J, leaving 3 bases unmatched.

This clone was observed a single time. J is TRBJ2-4 and V is TRBV5-1, with 8 positions matching TRBD1. With V trimmed by 6 bases and J by 6 bases, 14 bases remained unmatched. Per the germline V gene, CDR1 is SGHRS and CDR2 is YFSETQ. The CDR3 has 16 residues. CDR3: CASTPVIADRGNIQYF. The CDR3 bases are TGCGCCAGCACCCCTGTTATTGCAGACAGGGGAAACATTCAGTACTTC.